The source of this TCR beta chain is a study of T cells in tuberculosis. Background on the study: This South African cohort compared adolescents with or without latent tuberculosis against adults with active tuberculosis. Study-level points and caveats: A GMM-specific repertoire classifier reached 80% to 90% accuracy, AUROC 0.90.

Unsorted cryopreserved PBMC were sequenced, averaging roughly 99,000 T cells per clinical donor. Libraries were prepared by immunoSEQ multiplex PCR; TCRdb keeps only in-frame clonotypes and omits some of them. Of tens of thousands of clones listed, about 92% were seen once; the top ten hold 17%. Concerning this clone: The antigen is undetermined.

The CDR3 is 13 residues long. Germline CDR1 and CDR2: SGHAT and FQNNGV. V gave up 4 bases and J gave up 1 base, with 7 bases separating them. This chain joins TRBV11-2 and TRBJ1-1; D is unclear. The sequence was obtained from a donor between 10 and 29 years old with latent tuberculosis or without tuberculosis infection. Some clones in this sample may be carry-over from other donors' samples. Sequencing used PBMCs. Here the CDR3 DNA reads TGTGCCAGCAGCTCTACGGGGAACACTGAAGCTTTCTTT. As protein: CASSSTGNTEAFF.